Presented here are 11 T cell receptor beta chains from one specimen sequenced in a study of CD8+ T cells in alopecia areata. Extracted RNA was reverse transcribed into cDNA, the sequencing template. Libraries were prepared by immunoSEQ multiplex PCR; TCRdb keeps only in-frame clonotypes and omits some of them. The sample includes 80,000 to 95,000 clones, around 47% of them seen just once. Treatment described: oral pan-JAK inhibitor, 5-10 mg twice daily. The specimen comprised CD8+ T cells sorted from blood, sampled at week 24, from a patient treated with tofacitinib. The receptors derive from a human donor with alopecia areata.

This rearrangement joins TRBV27 to TRBJ2-5; 8 nucleotides match TRBD2. CDR1 MNHEY and CDR2 SMNVEV come from the germline V gene (reference sequence). J was trimmed by 2 bases and V by 6 bases; bases with no gene match: 2. The CDR3 sequence is 13 residues long. DNA of the CDR3: TGTGCCAGCAGATTAGCGGGACAAGAGACCCAGTACTTC. Amino acids: CASRLAGQETQYF.

The chain employs TRBV19 and TRBJ1-5, with D hard to call. Trimming removed 11 bases from V and 6 bases from J, with 14 bases in between. The germline V gene has CDR1 LNHDA and CDR2 SQIVND (reference sequence). The CDR3 covers 12 residues. CDR3 DNA: TGTGCCGGCGTTCTCCTCGTTCAGCCCCAGCATTTT. As protein: CAGVLLVQPQHF. Filled out from reference TRBV19 and TRBJ1-5, the complete variable domain reads DGGITQSPKYLFRKEGQNVTLSCEQNLNHDAMYWYRQDPGQGLRLIYYSQIVNDFQKGDIAEGYSVSREKKESFPLTVTSAQKNPTAFYLCAGVLLVQPQHFGDGTRLSIL.

This clone has a handful of counts. The sample contains more than one DNA sequence encoding this CDR3. The chain is built from TRBV29-1 and TRBJ1-1; no clear D. Germline V gene sequence: CDR1 SQVTM, CDR2 ANQGSEA. There are 11 residues in the CDR3. V was shortened by 6 bases and J by 4 bases, with 9 bases between the two germline ends. This CDR3 is CSVPLGTEAFF. In nucleotides, the CDR3 is TGCAGCGTCCCCCTGGGCACTGAAGCTTTCTTT.

This clone was counted a few times. The chain links TRBV2 to TRBJ2-7; the D is unclear. This CDR3 comprises 12 residues. Trimming left V 6 bases short and J 1 base short, with 7 bases between. Germline V gene data show CDR1 as SNHLY and CDR2 as FYNNEI. The CDR3 DNA reads TGTGCCAGCAGCGACAATTCCTACGAGCAGTACTTC. It yields the protein CASSDNSYEQYF.

To note about this clone: The junction departs from the called germline gene at one end, perhaps through a read error. The rearrangement joins TRBV7-7 to TRBJ2-5; TRBD1 matches 7 bases. The CDR3 contains 15 residues. Germline CDR1 reads SSHAT; CDR2 reads FNYEAQ (reference sequence). The DNA of the CDR3 is TGTGCTAGCAGCGTAACACCGGGACAGCAAGAGACCCAGTACTTC. Encoded protein: CASSVTPGQQETQYF.

The CDR3 DNA sequence: TGTGCCACCCAGGGGGCAGGGAACACTGAAGCTTTCTTT. It yields the protein CATQGAGNTEAFF. The chain combines TRBV27 with TRBJ1-1; 8 bases line up with TRBD1. CDR1 and CDR2 (germline): MNHEY, SMNVEV (reference sequence). The CDR3 length is 13 residues. V gave up 10 bases and J gave up 1 base; unmatched junction bases: 5.

V usage is TRBV27 and J usage is TRBJ2-7, with 10 bases matching TRBD1. After removal of 1 base from V and 5 bases from J, the junction contained 5 bases not matched to a gene. The CDR3 sequence is 15 residues long. Germline CDR1 MNHEY, CDR2 SMNVEV (reference sequence). The chain's CDR3 is CASSLWGTGVDEQYF. In DNA, the CDR3 is TGTGCCAGCAGTTTATGGGGGACAGGGGTCGACGAGCAGTACTTC.

This clone was picked up a small number of times. CDR3 protein: CASSEWASGSARTYEQYF. The CDR3 DNA follows: TGTGCCAGCAGTGAATGGGCTAGCGGGAGTGCTAGAACCTACGAGCAGTACTTC. The chain employs TRBV2 and TRBJ2-7, with 10 bases fitting TRBD2. CDR1 is SNHLY and CDR2 is FYNNEI in the germline V gene. The CDR3 contains 18 residues. V shed 2 bases and J 2 bases; nucleotides not matched to a gene: 12. The variable domain in full, completed from reference TRBV2 and TRBJ2-7, reads EPEVTQTPSHQVTQMGQEVILRCVPISNHLYFYWYRQILGQKVEFLVSFYNNEISEKSEIFDDQFSVERPDGSNFTLKIRSTKLEDSAMYFCASSEWASGSARTYEQYFGPGTRLTVT.

This clone was observed at least ten times. The gene calls are TRBV6-1 and TRBJ2-7, with D possibly called TRBD1 or TRBD2 (5 bases each). Looked up from germline, CDR1 is MNHNS and CDR2 is SASEGT. Between the trimmed V and J ends, which lost 7 bases and 6 bases, there was a span of 13 bases. The CDR3 sequence is 12 residues long. In DNA, the CDR3 is TGTGCCAGCACGGGGCTGGGTCGCGAGCAGTACTTC. Translation gives CASTGLGREQYF.

The chain couples TRBV19 to TRBJ2-7; D is uncertain. The V gene lost 5 bases and the J gene lost 4 bases, with 6 bases spanning the gap. The CDR3 is 11 residues long. Germline V gene sequence: CDR1 LNHDA, CDR2 SQIVND (reference sequence). The CDR3 DNA sequence: TGTGCCAGTAGTTTCGGTTACGAGCAGTACTTC. Translation: CASSFGYEQYF.

This clone has only a few counts. The V call is TRBV29-1, the J call TRBJ1-1; a weak D match, TRBD1 (5 bases). V was shortened by 5 bases and J by 3 bases, with 13 bases between the two germline ends. CDR1 SQVTM and CDR2 ANQGSEA come from the germline V gene. The CDR3 length is 13 residues. The CDR3 reads CSVFGARDTEAFF. The DNA for the CDR3 is TGCAGCGTTTTTGGGGCCCGGGACACTGAAGCTTTCTTT.